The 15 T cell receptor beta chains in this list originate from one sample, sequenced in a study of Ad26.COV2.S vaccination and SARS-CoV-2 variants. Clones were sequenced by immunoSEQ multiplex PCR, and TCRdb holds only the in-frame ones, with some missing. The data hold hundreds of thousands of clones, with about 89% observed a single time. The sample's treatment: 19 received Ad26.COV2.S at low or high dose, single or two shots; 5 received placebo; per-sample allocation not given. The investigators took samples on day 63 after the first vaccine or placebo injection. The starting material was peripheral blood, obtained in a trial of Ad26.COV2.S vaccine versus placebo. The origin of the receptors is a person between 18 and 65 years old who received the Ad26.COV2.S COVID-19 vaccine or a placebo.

CDR3: CASSKGQGSPVDEQYF. CDR3 bases: TGTGCCAGCAGTAAAGGACAGGGGTCCCCAGTCGACGAGCAGTACTTC. V is TRBV6-6 and J is TRBJ2-7; 9 bases are shared with TRBD1. The germline CDR1 and CDR2 sequences are MNHNY and SVGAGI (reference sequence). The CDR3 runs 16 residues. V shed 5 bases, J shed 5 bases, and the junction held 13 bases outside the gene matches.

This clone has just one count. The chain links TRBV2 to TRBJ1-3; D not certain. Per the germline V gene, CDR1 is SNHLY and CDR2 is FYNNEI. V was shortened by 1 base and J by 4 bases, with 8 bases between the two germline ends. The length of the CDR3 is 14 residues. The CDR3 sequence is CASSEVPRGNTIYF. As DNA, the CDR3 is TGTGCCAGCAGTGAAGTTCCAAGGGGAAACACCATATATTTT. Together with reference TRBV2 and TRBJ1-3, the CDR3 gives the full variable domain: EPEVTQTPSHQVTQMGQEVILRCVPISNHLYFYWYRQILGQKVEFLVSFYNNEISEKSEIFDDQFSVERPDGSNFTLKIRSTKLEDSAMYFCASSEVPRGNTIYFGEGSWLTVV.

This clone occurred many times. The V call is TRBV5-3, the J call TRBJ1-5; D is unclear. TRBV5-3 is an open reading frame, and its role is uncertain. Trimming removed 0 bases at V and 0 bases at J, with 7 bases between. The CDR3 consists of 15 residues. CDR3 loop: CARSLVRYSNQPQHF. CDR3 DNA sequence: TGTGCCAGAAGCTTGGTCCGGTATAGCAATCAGCCCCAGCATTTT.

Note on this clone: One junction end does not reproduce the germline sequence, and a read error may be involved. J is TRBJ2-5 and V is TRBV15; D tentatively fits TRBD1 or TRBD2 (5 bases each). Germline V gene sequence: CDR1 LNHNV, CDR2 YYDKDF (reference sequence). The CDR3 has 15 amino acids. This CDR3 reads CATSSLRPGTTDRNF. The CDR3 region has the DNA TGTGCCACCAGCAGTCTACGCCCCGGGACCACGGATAGGAACTTC. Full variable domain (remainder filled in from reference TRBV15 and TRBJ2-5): DAMVIQNPRYQVTQFGKPVTLSCSQTLNHNVMYWYQQKSSQAPKLLFHYYDKDFNNEADTPDNFQSRRPNTSFCFLDIRSPGLGDTAMYLCATSSLRPGTTDRNFGPGTRLLVL.

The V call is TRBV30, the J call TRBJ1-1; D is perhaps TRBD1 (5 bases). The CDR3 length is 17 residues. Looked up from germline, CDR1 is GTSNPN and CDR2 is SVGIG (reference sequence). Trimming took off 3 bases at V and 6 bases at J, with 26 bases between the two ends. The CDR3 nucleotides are TGTGCCTGGAGCACGTTCCCGGGTCAGGGCCTAATCTCTGAAGCTTTCTTT. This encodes CAWSTFPGQGLISEAFF.

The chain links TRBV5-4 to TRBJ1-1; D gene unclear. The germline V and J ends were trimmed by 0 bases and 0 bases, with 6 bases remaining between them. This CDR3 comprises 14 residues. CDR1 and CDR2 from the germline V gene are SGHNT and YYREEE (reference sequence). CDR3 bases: TGTGCCAGCAGCTTGGACACTATGAACACTGAAGCTTTCTTT. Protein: CASSLDTMNTEAFF.

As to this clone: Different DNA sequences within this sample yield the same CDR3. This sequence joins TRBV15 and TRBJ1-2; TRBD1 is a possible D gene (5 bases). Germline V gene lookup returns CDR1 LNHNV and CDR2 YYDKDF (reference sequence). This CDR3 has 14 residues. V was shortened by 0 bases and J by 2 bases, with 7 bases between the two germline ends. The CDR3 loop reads CATSRDRGNYGYTF. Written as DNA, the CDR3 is TGTGCCACCAGCAGAGATCGGGGGAACTATGGCTACACCTTC.

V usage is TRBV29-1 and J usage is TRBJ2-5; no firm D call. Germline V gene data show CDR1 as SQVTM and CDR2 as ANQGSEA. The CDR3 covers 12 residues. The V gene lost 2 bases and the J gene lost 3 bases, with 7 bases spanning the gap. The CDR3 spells CSVEPEEETQYF. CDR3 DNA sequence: TGCAGCGTTGAACCAGAAGAAGAGACCCAGTACTTC.

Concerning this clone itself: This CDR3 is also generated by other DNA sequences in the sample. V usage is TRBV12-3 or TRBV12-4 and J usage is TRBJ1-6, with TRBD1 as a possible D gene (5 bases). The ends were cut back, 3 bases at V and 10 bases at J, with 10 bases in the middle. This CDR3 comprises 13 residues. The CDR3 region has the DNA TGTGCCAGCAGTTTGGGGGGAACCTCACCCCTCCACTTT. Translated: CASSLGGTSPLHF.

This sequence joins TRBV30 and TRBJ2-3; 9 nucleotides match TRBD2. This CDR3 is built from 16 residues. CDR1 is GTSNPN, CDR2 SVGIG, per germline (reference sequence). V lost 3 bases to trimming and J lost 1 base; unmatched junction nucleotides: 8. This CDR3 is CAWSPGTSSGTDTQYF. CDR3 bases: TGTGCCTGGAGCCCTGGGACTAGCTCGGGCACAGATACGCAGTATTTT.

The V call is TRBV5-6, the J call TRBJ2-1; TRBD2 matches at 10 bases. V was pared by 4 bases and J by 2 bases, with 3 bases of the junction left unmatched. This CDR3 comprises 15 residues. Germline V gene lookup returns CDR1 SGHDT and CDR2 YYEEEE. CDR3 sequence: CASSLGLATYNEQFF. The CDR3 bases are TGTGCCAGCAGCCTGGGACTAGCGACCTACAATGAGCAGTTCTTC.

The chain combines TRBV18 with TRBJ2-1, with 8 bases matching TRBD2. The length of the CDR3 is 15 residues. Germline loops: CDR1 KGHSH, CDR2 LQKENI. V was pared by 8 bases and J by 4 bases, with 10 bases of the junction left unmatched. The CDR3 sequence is CASTEIAGRYNEQFF. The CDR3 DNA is TGTGCCAGCACCGAGATAGCGGGAAGATACAATGAGCAGTTCTTC.

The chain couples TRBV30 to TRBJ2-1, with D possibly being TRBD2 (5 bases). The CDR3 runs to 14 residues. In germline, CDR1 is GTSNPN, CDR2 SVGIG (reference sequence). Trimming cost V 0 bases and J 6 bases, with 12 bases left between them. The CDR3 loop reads CAWSVEATGNEQFF. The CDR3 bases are TGTGCCTGGAGTGTGGAGGCTACGGGCAATGAGCAGTTCTTC.

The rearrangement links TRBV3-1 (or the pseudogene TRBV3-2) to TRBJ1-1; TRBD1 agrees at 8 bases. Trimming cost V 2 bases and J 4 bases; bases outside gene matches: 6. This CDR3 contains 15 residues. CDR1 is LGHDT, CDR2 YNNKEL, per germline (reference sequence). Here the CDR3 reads CASSQIDRGGTEAFF. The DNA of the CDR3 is TGTGCCAGCAGCCAAATCGACAGGGGAGGCACTGAAGCTTTCTTT.

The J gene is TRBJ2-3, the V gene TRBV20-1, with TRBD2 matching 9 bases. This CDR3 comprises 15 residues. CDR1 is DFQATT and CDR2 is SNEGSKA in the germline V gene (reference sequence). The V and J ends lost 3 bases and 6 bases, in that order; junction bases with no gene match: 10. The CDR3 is CSASLSGSGWDTQYF. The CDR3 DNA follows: TGCAGTGCTAGTCTTAGCGGGAGTGGTTGGGATACGCAGTATTTT.